This TCR beta chain was retrieved from a study of OX40 agonist ivuxolimab in advanced cancers. Only one count was recorded for this clone. CDR1 is SGHNT, CDR2 YENEEA, per germline. CDR3 length: 11 amino acids. V was clipped by 4 bases and J by 5 bases, with 3 bases between them. Clones were read by immunoSEQ multiplex PCR, and TCRdb kept only the in-frame ones, dropping some. In the table there are about 66,000 clones, roughly 85% of which are singletons. The rearrangement links TRBV11-3 to TRBJ2-1, with unresolved D. The sample consisted of CD4+ or CD8+ T cells sorted from blood, taken in a trial of the OX40 agonist ivuxolimab. This clonotype was obtained from an adult with an advanced solid tumor such as melanoma, head and neck, liver or kidney cancer. The CDR3 spells CASSSNNEQFF. CDR3 DNA: TGTGCCAGCAGCTCGAACAATGAGCAGTTCTTC.